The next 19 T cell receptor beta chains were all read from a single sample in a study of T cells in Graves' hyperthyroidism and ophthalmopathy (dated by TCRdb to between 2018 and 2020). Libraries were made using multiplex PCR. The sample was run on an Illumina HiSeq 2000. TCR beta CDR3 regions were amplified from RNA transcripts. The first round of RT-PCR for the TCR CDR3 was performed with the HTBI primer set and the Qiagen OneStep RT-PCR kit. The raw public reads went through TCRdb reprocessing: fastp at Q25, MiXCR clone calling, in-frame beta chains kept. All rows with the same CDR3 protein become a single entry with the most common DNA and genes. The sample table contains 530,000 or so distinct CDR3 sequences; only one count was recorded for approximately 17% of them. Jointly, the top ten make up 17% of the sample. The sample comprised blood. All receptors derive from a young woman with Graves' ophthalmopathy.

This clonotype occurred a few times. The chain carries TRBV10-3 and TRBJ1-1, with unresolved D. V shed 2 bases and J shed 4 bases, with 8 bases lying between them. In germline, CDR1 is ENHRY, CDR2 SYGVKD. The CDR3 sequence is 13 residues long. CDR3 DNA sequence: TGTGCCATCAGTGAGAACTTGAGCACTGAAGCTTTCTTT. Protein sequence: CAISENLSTEAFF.

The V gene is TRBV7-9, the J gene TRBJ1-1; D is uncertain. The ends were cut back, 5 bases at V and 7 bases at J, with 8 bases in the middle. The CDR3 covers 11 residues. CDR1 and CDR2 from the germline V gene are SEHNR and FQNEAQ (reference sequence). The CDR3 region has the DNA TGTGCCAGCAGCCCCACAGATGAAGCTTTCTTT. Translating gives CASSPTDEAFF.

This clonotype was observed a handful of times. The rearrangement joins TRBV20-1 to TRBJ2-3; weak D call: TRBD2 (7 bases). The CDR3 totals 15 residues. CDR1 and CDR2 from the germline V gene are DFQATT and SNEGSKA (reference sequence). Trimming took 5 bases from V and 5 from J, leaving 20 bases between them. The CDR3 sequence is CSADGGGALGDTQYF. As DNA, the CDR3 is TGCAGTGCTGATGGTGGGGGGGCCTTGGGAGATACGCAGTATTTT.

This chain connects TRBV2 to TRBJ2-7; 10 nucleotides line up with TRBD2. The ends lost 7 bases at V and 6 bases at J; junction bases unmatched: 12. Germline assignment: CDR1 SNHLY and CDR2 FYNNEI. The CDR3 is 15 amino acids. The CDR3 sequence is CASKPPRTSGREQYF. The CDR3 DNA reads TGTGCCAGCAAACCGCCTCGGACTAGCGGTCGCGAGCAGTACTTC.

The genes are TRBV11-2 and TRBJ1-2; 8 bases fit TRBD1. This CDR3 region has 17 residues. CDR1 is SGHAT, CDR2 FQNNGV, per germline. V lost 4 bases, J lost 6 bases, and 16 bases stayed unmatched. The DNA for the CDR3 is TGTGCCAGCAGCTCTAGGACAGGGTCCGCAGTCGTCGATGGCTACACCTTC. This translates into CASSSRTGSAVVDGYTF.

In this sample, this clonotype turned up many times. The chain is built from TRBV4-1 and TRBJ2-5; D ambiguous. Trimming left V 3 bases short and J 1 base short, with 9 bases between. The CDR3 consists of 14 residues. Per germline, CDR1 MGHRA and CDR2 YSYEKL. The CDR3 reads CASSQRGSQETQYF. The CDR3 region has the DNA TGCGCCAGCAGCCAGCGAGGATCCCAAGAGACCCAGTACTTC.

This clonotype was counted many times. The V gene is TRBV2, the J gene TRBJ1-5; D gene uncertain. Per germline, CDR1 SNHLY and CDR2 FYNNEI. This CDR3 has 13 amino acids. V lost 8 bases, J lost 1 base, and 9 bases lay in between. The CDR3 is CASGVGSNQPQHF. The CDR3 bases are TGTGCCAGCGGGGTAGGCAGCAATCAGCCCCAGCATTTT.

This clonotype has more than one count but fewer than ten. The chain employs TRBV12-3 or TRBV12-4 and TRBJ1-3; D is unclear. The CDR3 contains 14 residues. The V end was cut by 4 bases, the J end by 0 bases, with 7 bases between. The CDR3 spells CASSYGDSGNTIYF. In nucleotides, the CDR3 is TGTGCCAGCAGTTATGGGGACTCTGGAAACACCATATATTTT.

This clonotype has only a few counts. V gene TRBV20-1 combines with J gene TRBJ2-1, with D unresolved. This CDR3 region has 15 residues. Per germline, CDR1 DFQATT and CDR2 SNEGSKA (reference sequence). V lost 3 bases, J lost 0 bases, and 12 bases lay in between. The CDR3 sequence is CSASDSASSYNEQFF. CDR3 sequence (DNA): TGCAGTGCTAGCGACTCAGCGAGCTCCTACAATGAGCAGTTCTTC.

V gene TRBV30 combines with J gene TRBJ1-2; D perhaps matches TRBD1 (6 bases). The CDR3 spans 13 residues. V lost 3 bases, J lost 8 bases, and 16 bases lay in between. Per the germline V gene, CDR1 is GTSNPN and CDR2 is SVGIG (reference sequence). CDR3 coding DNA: TGTGCCTGGAGCGAAACAGGGCTAGCGGGCTACACCTTC. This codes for CAWSETGLAGYTF.

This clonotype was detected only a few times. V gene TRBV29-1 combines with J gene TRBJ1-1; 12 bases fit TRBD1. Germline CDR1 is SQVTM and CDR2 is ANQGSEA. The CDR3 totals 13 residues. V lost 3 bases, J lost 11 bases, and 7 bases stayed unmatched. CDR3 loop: CSVDGGTGGYAFF. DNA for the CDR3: TGCAGCGTTGACGGTGGGACAGGGGGCTACGCTTTCTTT.

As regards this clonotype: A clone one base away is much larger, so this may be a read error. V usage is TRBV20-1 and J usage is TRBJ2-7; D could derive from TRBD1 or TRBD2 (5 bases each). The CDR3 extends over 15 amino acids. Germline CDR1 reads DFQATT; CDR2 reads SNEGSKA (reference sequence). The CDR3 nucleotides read TGCAGTACTAGTTCGCCTCAGGGAAACTACTACGAGCAGTACTTC. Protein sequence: CSTSSPQGNYYEQYF.

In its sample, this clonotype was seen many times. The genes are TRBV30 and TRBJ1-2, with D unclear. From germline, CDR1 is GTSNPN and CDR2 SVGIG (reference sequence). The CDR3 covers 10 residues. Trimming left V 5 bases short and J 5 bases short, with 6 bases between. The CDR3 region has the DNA TGTGCCTGGTTGAATTATGGCTACACCTTC. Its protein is CAWLNYGYTF.

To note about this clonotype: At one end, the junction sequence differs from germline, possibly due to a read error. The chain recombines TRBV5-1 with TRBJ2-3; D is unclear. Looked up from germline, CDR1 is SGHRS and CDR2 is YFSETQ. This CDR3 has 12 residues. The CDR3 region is CASRLVADTQYF. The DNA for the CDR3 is TGCGCCAGCAGATTGGTCGCGGATACGCAGTATTTT.

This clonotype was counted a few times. CDR3 sequence (DNA): TGTGCCAGCAGCTTCAGATACACCGGGGAGCTGTTTTTT. Encoded protein: CASSFRYTGELFF. V is TRBV7-9 and J is TRBJ2-2, with unresolved D. This CDR3 contains 13 residues. From germline, CDR1 is SEHNR and CDR2 FQNEAQ (reference sequence). V shed 3 bases and J shed 3 bases, with 5 bases lying between them.

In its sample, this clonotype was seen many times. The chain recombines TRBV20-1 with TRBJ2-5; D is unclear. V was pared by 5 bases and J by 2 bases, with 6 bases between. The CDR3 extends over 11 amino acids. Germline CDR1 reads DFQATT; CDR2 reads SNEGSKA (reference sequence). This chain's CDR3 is CSAAPQETQYF. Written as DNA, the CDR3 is TGCAGTGCTGCTCCACAAGAGACCCAGTACTTC.

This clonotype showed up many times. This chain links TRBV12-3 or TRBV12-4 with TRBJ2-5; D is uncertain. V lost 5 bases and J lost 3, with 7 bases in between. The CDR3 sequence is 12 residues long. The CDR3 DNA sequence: TGTGCCAGCAGTACCCCGGAAGAGACCCAGTACTTC. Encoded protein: CASSTPEETQYF.

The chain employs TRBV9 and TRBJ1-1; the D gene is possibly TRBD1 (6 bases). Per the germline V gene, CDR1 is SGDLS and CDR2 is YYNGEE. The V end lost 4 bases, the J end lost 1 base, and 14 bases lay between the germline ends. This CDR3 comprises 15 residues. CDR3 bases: TGTGCCAGCAGCTCCGAGGGGGGCCCGAACACTGAAGCTTTCTTT. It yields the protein CASSSEGGPNTEAFF.

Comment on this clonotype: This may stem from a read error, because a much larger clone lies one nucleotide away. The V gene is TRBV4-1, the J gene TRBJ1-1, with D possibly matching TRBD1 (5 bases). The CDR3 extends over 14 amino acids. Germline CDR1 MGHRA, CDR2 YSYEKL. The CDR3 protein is CASSQTLHGTEASF. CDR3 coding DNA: TGCGCCAGCAGCCAAACATTGCACGGGACGGAAGCTTCCTTT.